This TCR beta chain stems from a study of blood T cell repertoires in COVID-19. Study background: The United States, Italy and Spain supplied acute and convalescent COVID-19 samples.

The CDR3 totals 16 residues. V dropped 3 bases and J dropped 7 bases, with 20 bases sitting between them. Germline assignment: CDR1 SNHLY and CDR2 FYNNEI. Assay: immunoSEQ multiplex PCR; the TCRdb copy retains only in-frame clones and omits some. The profile shows some 170,000 clones, about three quarters of them singletons. The sequenced sample was peripheral blood. The source of this sequence is a woman aged 50 to 60 with active or convalescent COVID-19. V and J are TRBV2 and TRBJ2-3; D might be TRBD2 (6 bases). The CDR3 sequence: CASSDDRGLVGHTQYF. CDR3 coding DNA: TGTGCCAGCAGTGATGATCGGGGACTTGTGGGCCATACGCAGTATTTT.